This TCR beta chain was captured by sequencing in a study of T cells in localized non-small cell lung cancer. Study findings and constraints: Within adjacent lung there appeared a median approximately 57 of the top 100 tumor clones.

The data were produced by immunoSEQ multiplex PCR, yet TCRdb's version contains in-frame clones alone and is incomplete. Of approximately 11,000 clones listed, roughly 82% are singletons. Of note for this clone: Antigen specificity is unknown.

The source of this sequence is a female donor of 60 years or more with stage II lung adenocarcinoma. The sample consisted of peripheral blood mononuclear cells, taken before any cancer treatment.

The DNA of the CDR3 is TGTGCCAGTAGTCCGCGGACAGGGCCTGGAAACACCATATATTTT. It specifies CASSPRTGPGNTIYF. The chain combines TRBV19 with TRBJ1-3; 8 nucleotides match TRBD1. The V segment lost 5 bases and the J segment 2 bases; nucleotides outside the gene matches: 5. Germline V gene data show CDR1 as LNHDA and CDR2 as SQIVND (reference sequence). The CDR3 consists of 15 residues.